Listed here are 15 T cell receptor beta chains from one sample, sequenced in a study of T cells in Graves' hyperthyroidism and ophthalmopathy (dated by TCRdb to the late 2010s). Library prep was done by multiplex PCR. The instrument was an Illumina HiSeq 2000. Amplification of TCR beta CDR3 regions was carried out from RNA transcripts. For the first round of RT-PCR on the TCR CDR3, the HTBI primer set was used together with the Qiagen OneStep RT-PCR kit. Clones were called with MiXCR by TCRdb after fastp trimmed the public reads at Q25, and only in-frame beta chains were retained. Every CDR3 protein is listed once, alongside the most common genes and DNA of its rows. The table for this sample lists 550,000 to 650,000 distinct CDR3 sequences; 11% to 15% of them were counted only once. About 14% of the sample rests with the top ten. The sample comprised blood. The receptors come from a woman aged 40-49 years with Graves' hyperthyroidism.

This clonotype was seen a handful of times. The chain carries TRBV9 and TRBJ1-5, with a possible D match to TRBD1 (6 bases). The CDR3 has 13 amino acids. V lost 4 bases to trimming and J lost 4 bases, with 9 bases between them. Germline CDR1 reads SGDLS; CDR2 reads YYNGEE. The CDR3 is CASSMDSNQPQHF. The CDR3 nucleotides are TGTGCCAGCAGCATGGACAGTAATCAGCCCCAGCATTTT.

This clonotype was counted ten times or more. The chain has TRBV7-6 and TRBJ2-3; D is unresolved. V was trimmed by 5 bases and J by 6 bases, leaving 9 bases between them. This CDR3 comprises 12 residues. Germline lookup yields CDR1 SGHVS and CDR2 FNYEAQ. The CDR3 DNA is TGTGCCAGCAGCCAAAGTCAGGATACGCAGTATTTT. It specifies CASSQSQDTQYF.

The sample holds many counts of this clonotype. This chain connects TRBV28 to TRBJ2-7; no firm D call. The CDR3 has 13 amino acids. The germline V and J ends were trimmed by 6 bases and 7 bases, with 16 bases remaining between them. Germline V gene lookup returns CDR1 MDHEN and CDR2 SYDVKM. The CDR3 protein is CASRPPIVEEQYF. In DNA, the CDR3 is TGTGCCAGCAGACCCCCCATTGTAGAGGAGCAGTACTTC. The whole variable domain, remainder taken from reference TRBV28 and TRBJ2-7, is DVKVTQSSRYLVKRTGEKVFLECVQDMDHENMFWYRQDPGLGLRLIYFSYDVKMKEKGDIPEGYSVSREKKERFSLILESASTNQTSMYLCASRPPIVEEQYFGPGTRLTVT.

At least ten counts were recorded for this clonotype. The chain joins TRBV6-1 to TRBJ2-7; 9 nucleotides match TRBD1. V lost 6 bases to trimming and J lost 0 bases; unmatched junction nucleotides: 9. This CDR3 is 16 amino acids long. Germline V lookup: CDR1 MNHNS, CDR2 SASEGT. As DNA, the CDR3 is TGTGCCAGCAGACTGAAGGAGGGACAGGGCTCCTACGAGCAGTACTTC. It translates to CASRLKEGQGSYEQYF.

As regards this clonotype: Germline and junction disagree at one end, which may indicate a read error. The rearrangement links TRBV5-5 to TRBJ2-2, with TRBD1 as a possible D gene (6 bases). Per germline, CDR1 SGHKS and CDR2 YYEKEE (reference sequence). CDR3 size: 16 residues. The CDR3 sequence: CASSLWAGAKTGELFF. CDR3 in DNA: TGTGCCAGCAGCCTTTGGGCAGGGGCGAAAACCGGGGAGCTGTTTTTT.

This clonotype was seen at least ten times. The V and J genes are TRBV5-1 and TRBJ2-7; the D gene is possibly TRBD2 (5 bases). Germline V gives CDR1 SGHRS, CDR2 YFSETQ. V was cut by 0 bases and J by 2 bases, with 9 bases left in between. The CDR3 runs 14 residues. Here the CDR3 DNA reads TGCGCCAGCAGCTTGGTTAGAGGGCCCTACGAGCAGTACTTC. Residues: CASSLVRGPYEQYF.

This clonotype has at least ten counts. The V call is TRBV29-1, the J call TRBJ2-3; TRBD2 is a possible D gene (5 bases). The V gene's germline CDR1 is SQVTM and CDR2 ANQGSEA. Between the trimmed V and J ends, which lost 6 bases and 2 bases, there was a span of 9 bases. This CDR3 region has 12 residues. CDR3 sequence: CSVDLNTDTQYF. In nucleotides, the CDR3 is TGCAGCGTGGACTTAAACACAGATACGCAGTATTTT.

The chain links TRBV19 to TRBJ2-4; 7 bases agree with TRBD1. Looked up from germline, CDR1 is LNHDA and CDR2 is SQIVND (reference sequence). V was pared by 6 bases and J by 8 bases, with 7 bases of the junction left unmatched. This CDR3 spans 13 amino acids. Written as DNA, the CDR3 is TGTGCCAGTAGCTTGGGGGACAGTTACATTCAGTACTTC. Its protein product is CASSLGDSYIQYF.

This clonotype was seen a few times. J is TRBJ2-7 and V is TRBV3-1, with 11 positions matching TRBD2. With 2 bases clipped from V and 6 bases from J, the junction kept 3 bases outside the gene matches. Germline V gene data show CDR1 as LGHDT and CDR2 as YNNKEL (reference sequence). This CDR3 is built from 14 residues. In nucleotides, the CDR3 is TGTGCCAGCAGCCAACCTAGCGGGGGGAGCGAGCAGTACTTC. This gives the protein CASSQPSGGSEQYF.

A few counts support this clonotype. The chain combines TRBV5-6 with TRBJ2-5; tentative D call: TRBD1 (7 bases). V was shortened by 0 bases and J by 2 bases, with 14 bases between the two germline ends. CDR1 is SGHDT, CDR2 YYEEEE, per germline. The CDR3 is made up of 16 amino acids. The CDR3 loop reads CASSLGGSGGQETQYF. The CDR3 bases are TGTGCCAGCAGCTTGGGAGGGTCAGGGGGGCAAGAGACCCAGTACTTC.

This clonotype appeared many times. The chain couples TRBV28 to TRBJ1-2; D is ambiguous. Germline CDR1 reads MDHEN; CDR2 reads SYDVKM. Deletions cut 4 bases from V and 7 bases from J, with 10 bases between. The CDR3 is 12 residues long. The CDR3 spells CASSYDVFGYTF. The CDR3 DNA follows: TGTGCCAGCAGTTACGACGTATTTGGCTACACCTTC.

This clonotype was seen a handful of times. The rearrangement uses TRBV10-1 and TRBJ2-3, with 11 bases identical to TRBD2. This CDR3 comprises 17 residues. CDR1 and CDR2 from the germline V gene are WNHNN and SYGVQD (reference sequence). V gave up 3 bases and J gave up 2 bases; unmatched junction bases: 7. CDR3 in DNA: TGCGCCAGCAGTGAAACTAGCGGGAGAGCCACCACAGATACGCAGTATTTT. Protein: CASSETSGRATTDTQYF.

This clonotype was detected ten times or more. The rearrangement uses TRBV20-1 and TRBJ2-4; weak D call: TRBD2 (7 bases). The CDR3 runs to 14 residues. Trimming stripped 1 base from V and 2 bases from J, with 9 bases between. Germline lookup yields CDR1 DFQATT and CDR2 SNEGSKA (reference sequence). This CDR3 reads CSARAGGPKNIQYF. CDR3 nucleotides: TGCAGTGCTAGAGCGGGGGGCCCCAAAAACATTCAGTACTTC.

This clonotype turned up a few times. The gene calls are TRBV11-2 and TRBJ2-2; D is undetermined. This CDR3 region has 15 residues. V dropped 1 base and J dropped 5 bases, with 11 bases sitting between them. CDR1 is SGHAT, CDR2 FQNNGV, per germline. The CDR3 region is CASSLVGDRTGELFF. For the CDR3, the DNA is TGTGCCAGCAGCTTAGTCGGAGATCGGACCGGGGAGCTGTTTTTT.

This clonotype has a handful of counts. The chain links TRBV6-1 to TRBJ2-6; tentatively, D is TRBD1 (6 bases). The CDR3 sequence is 15 residues long. Trimming pared 6 bases from V and 0 bases from J, leaving 9 bases between. Per the germline V gene, CDR1 is MNHNS and CDR2 is SASEGT. CDR3 DNA: TGTGCCAGCAGGCTACAGGGCTCTGGGGCCAACGTCCTGACTTTC. Amino acid sequence: CASRLQGSGANVLTF.